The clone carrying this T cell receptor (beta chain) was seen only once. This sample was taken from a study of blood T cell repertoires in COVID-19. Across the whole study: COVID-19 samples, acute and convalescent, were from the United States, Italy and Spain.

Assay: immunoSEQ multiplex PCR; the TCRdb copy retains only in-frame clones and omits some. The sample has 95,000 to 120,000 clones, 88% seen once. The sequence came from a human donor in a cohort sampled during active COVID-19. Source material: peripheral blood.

The CDR3 sequence is CASSPYWDRPYEQYF. The CDR3 DNA is TGTGCCAGCAGCCCCTACTGGGACAGACCCTACGAGCAGTACTTC. J is TRBJ2-7 and V is TRBV5-6, with 7 positions matching TRBD1. The ends lost 4 bases at V and 2 bases at J; junction bases unmatched: 9. Germline CDR1 reads SGHDT; CDR2 reads YYEEEE. This CDR3 comprises 15 residues.